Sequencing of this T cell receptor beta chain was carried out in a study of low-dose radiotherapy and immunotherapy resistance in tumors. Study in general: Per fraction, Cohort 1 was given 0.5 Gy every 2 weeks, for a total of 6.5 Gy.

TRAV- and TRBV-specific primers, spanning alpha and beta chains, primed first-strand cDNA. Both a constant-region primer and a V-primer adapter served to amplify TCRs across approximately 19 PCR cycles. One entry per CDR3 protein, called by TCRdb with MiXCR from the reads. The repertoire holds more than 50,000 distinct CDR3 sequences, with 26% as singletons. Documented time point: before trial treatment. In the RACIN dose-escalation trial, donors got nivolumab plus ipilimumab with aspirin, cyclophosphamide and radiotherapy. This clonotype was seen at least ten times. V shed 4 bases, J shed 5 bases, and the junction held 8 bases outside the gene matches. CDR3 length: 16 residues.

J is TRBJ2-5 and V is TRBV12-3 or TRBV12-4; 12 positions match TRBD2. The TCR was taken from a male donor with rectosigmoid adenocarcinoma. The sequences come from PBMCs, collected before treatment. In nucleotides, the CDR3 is TGTGCCAGCAGTTCCCGACTAGCGGGAGACCGGGAGACCCAGTACTTC. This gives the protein CASSSRLAGDRETQYF.